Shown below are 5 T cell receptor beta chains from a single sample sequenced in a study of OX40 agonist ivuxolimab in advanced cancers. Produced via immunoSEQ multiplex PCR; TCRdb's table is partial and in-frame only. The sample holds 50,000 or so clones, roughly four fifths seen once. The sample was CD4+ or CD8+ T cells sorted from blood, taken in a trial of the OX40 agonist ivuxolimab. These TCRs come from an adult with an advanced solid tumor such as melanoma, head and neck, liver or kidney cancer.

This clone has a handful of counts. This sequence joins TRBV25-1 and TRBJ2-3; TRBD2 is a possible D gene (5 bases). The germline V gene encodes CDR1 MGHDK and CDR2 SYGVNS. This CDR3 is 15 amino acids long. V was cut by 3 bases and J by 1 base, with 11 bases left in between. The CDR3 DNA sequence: TGTGCCAGCAGTGACACTAGTCAGGGCACAGATACGCAGTATTTT. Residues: CASSDTSQGTDTQYF.

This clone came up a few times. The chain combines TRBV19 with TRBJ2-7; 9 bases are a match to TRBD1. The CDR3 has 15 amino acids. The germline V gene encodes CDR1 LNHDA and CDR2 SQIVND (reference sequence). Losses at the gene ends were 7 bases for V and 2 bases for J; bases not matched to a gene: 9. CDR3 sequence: CASTPTGGAPYEQYF. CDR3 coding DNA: TGTGCCAGTACCCCAACAGGGGGCGCGCCCTACGAGCAGTACTTC.

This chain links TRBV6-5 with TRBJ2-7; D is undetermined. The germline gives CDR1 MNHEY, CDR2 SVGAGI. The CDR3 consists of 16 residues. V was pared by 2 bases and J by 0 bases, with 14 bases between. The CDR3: CASSYSLPSSSYEQYF. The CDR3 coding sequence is TGTGCCAGCAGTTACAGCCTCCCCAGCAGCTCCTACGAGCAGTACTTC.

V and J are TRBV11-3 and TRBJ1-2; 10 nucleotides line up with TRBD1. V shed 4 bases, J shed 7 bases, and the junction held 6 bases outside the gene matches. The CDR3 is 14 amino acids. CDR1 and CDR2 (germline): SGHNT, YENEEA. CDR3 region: CASSSRQGAAGYTF. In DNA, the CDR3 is TGTGCCAGCAGCTCCCGACAGGGGGCAGCTGGCTACACCTTC.

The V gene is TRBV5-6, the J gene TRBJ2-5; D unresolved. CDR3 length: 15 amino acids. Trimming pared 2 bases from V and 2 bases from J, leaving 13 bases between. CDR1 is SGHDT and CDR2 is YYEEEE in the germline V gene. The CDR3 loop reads CASSLWQAEQETQYF. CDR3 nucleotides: TGTGCCAGCAGCTTATGGCAGGCGGAACAAGAGACCCAGTACTTC. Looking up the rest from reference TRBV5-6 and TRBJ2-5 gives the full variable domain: DAGVTQSPTHLIKTRGQQVTLRCSPKSGHDTVSWYQQALGQGPQFIFQYYEEEERQRGNFPDRFSGHQFPNYSSELNVNALLLGDSALYLCASSLWQAEQETQYFGPGTRLLVL.